This T cell receptor beta chain was retrieved from a study of blood T cell repertoires in COVID-19 (dated by TCRdb to about 2020). For context, the study as a whole: Samples covering the acute and convalescent phases of COVID-19 were provided by collaborators in the United States, Italy and Spain. The material from the prospective study consisted of cDNA or gDNA derived from T cells, B-cell-depleted T cells, or PBMCs. Deeply sampled blood TCRbeta repertoires from subjects exposed to, actively infected with, or recovered from COVID-19 were included in the dataset. The repertoires were released in a freely available public database meant as a resource for research on the immune response to SARS-CoV-2. The samples were drawn from the first 160 participants of the ongoing ImmuneRACE study and from over a thousand subjects provided by 6 global collaborators. Sample metadata almost always included a de-identified subject ID, COVID-19 status, age in years and sex. HLA class I and class II types, where available, came from metadata supplied by the sample provider rather than from assay-based typing.

The immunoSEQ Assay, a bias-controlled multiplex PCR, was used to amplify TCRbeta CDR3 regions from genomic DNA. Per the source publication's procedure: The number of nucleated cells in each sample was estimated by amplification of reference gene primers within the assay. Sequence reads were collapsed and filtered to measure the absolute abundance of every unique TCRbeta CDR3 rearrangement. For each sample, productive Simpson clonality was calculated as the square root of Simpson's diversity index across productive rearrangements. The source is immuneACCESS, and TCRdb retained only in-frame sequences with V and J called. Part of the clones is not carried over; for the studies checked, unresolved V genes explain less than half of this, and the remainder is unexplained. That table supplies the V and J calls and clone size; D and trimming were determined from the DNA. The sample table contains about 110,000 clones; only one count was recorded for over 65% of them. Together, the top ten hold 3.8% of the sample.

Each collaborating institution followed its own protocols to collect whole blood in K2EDTA tubes. For TCRbeta analysis, collaborator samples were shipped as frozen whole blood, as isolated PBMCs, or as DNA extracted from either sample type. Study-level results and caveats: The quantity of clinical and demographic metadata differed by source and by participant and was supplied without curation.

Sequences LGHDT (CDR1) and YNNKEL (CDR2) are obtained from the germline V gene (reference sequence). The CDR3 spans 16 residues, from the cysteine through the phenylalanine. CDR3 DNA only is kept here, 48 bases in frame from base 1. V was cut back by 5 bases and J by 2 bases, leaving a gap of 15 bases between them. Turning to this clone: Its antigen is unknown. Base-call qualities are not available, and no considerably larger clone is one nucleotide away.

This receptor was identified in a woman older than 75 with acute or convalescent COVID-19. The rearranged chain carries TRBV3-1 (or the pseudogene TRBV3-2) and TRBJ1-4; the D gene lacks a confident call. Specimen: peripheral blood. CDR3 region: CASSGGTGPTNEKLFF. The nucleotides read TGTGCCAGCAGCGGAGGAACGGGCCCTACTAATGAAAAACTGTTTTTT.